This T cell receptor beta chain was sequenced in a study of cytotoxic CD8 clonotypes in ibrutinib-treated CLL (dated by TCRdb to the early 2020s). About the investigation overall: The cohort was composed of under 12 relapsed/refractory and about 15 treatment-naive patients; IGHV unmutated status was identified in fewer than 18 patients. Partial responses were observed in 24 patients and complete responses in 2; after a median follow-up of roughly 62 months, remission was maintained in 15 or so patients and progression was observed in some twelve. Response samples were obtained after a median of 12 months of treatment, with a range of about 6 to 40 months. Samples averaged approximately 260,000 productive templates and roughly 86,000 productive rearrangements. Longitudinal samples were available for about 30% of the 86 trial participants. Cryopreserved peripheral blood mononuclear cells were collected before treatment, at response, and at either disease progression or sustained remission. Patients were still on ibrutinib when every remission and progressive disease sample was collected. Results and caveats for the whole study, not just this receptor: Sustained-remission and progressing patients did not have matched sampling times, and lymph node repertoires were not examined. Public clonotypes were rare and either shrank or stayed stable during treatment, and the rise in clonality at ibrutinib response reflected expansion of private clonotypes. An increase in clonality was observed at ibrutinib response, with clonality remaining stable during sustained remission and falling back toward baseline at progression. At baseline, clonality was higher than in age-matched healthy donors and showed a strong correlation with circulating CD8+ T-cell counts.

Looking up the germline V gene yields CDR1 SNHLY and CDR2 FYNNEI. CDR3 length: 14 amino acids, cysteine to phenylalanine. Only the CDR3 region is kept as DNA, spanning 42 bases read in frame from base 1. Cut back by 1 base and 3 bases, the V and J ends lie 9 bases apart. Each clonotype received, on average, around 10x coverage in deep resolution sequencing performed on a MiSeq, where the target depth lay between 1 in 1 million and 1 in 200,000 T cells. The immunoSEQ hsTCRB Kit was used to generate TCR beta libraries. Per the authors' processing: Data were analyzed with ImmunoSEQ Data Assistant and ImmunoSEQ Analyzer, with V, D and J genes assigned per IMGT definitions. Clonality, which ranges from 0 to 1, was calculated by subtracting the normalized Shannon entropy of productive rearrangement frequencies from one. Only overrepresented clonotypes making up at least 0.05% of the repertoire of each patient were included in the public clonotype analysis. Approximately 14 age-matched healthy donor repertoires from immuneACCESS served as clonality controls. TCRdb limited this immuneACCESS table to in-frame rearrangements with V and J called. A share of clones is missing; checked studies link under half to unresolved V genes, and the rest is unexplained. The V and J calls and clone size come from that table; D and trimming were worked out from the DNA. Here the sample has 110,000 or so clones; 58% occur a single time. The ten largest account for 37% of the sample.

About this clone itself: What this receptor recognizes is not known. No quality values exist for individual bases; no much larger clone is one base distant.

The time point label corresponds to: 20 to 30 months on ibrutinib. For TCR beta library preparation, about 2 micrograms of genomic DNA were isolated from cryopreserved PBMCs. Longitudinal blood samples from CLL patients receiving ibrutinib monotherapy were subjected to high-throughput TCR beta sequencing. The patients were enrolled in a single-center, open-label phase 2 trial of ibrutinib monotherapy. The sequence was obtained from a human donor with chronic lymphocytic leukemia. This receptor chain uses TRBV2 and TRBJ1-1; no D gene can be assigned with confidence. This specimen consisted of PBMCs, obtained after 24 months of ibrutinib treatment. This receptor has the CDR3 CASSEGRRYTEAFF. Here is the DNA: TGTGCCAGCAGTGAAGGGCGCAGGTACACTGAAGCTTTCTTT.